Listed below are T cell receptor beta chains from one sample, sequenced in a study of CD4+ T cells in melanoma. This table comes from immunoSEQ multiplex PCR, and its TCRdb copy is limited to in-frame clones, with some not included. The sample holds 15,000 to 20,000 clones, more than 65% seen once. The sequencing sample was made of cells from a culture (not recorded whether cultured in vitro). The receptors were gathered from a human donor with melanoma. Each CDR3 is given with its conserved first and last residue. D genes are given only for firm matches. The size of a clone is reported for some rows only, either as once, few or many, or as a class for expanded clones.

size	D	V	J	CDR3	DNA
NA	NA	TRBV18	TRBJ2-7	CASSPQQDSYEQYF	TGTGCCAGCTCACCGCAGCAAGACTCCTACGAGCAGTACTTC
NA	NA	TRBV5-1	TRBJ1-2	CASSLGHSNYGYTF	TGCGCCAGCAGCTTGGGACATTCTAACTATGGCTACACCTTC
NA	NA	TRBV6-6	TRBJ2-5	CASSNLETQYF	TGTGCCAGCAGCAACTTAGAGACCCAGTACTTC
NA	TRBD1	TRBV27	TRBJ2-7	CASSRQGIYEQYF	TGTGCCAGCTCAAGACAGGGGATCTACGAGCAGTACTTC
NA	NA	TRBV19	TRBJ1-2	CASSIPGPNPYGYTF	TGTGCCAGTAGTATCCCGGGACCCAACCCCTATGGCTACACCTTC
NA	NA	TRBV6-1	TRBJ1-5	CAVGRVGGQPQHF	TGTGCCGTCGGACGCGTCGGCGGTCAGCCCCAGCATTTT
NA	NA	TRBV30	TRBJ1-2	CAWSVRLGGRIDYGYTF	TGTGCCTGGAGTGTACGTTTGGGGGGGCGCATCGACTATGGCTACACCTTC
NA	TRBD1	TRBV18	TRBJ1-6	CASSPNSGQGKGSPLHF	TGTGCCAGCTCACCAAACTCCGGACAGGGGAAAGGTTCACCCCTCCACTTT
NA	TRBD2	TRBV23-1	TRBJ2-3	CASSLLAGGPGTDTQYF	TGCGCCAGCAGTCTACTGGCGGGGGGGCCCGGCACAGATACGCAGTATTTT
hyperexpanded	NA	TRBV4-2	TRBJ1-1	CASSQGGGWNTEAFF	TGTGCCAGCAGCCAAGGGGGGGGATGGAACACTGAAGCTTTCTTT
NA	NA	TRBV5-1	TRBJ1-2	CASSLGPYGYTF	TGCGCCAGCAGCCTCGGACCTTATGGCTACACCTTC
NA	NA	TRBV10-3	TRBJ2-5	CAISVGREETQYF	TGTGCCATCAGTGTGGGCAGGGAAGAGACCCAGTACTTC
NA	NA	TRBV5-6	TRBJ2-5	CASSPRGATQETQYF	TGTGCCAGCAGCCCCCGAGGGGCGACTCAAGAGACCCAGTACTTC
NA	NA	TRBV6-1	TRBJ1-2	CASSERNLRYTF	TGTGCCAGCAGTGAAAGGAACCTTCGCTACACCTTC
few	NA	TRBV7-3	TRBJ2-1	CASSLGDEQFF	TGTGCCAGCAGCTTAGGAGATGAGCAGTTCTTC
once	TRBD2	TRBV2	TRBJ2-1	CASSRSSGGAFHEQFF	TGTGCCAGCAGCCGTTCAAGCGGGGGGGCTTTCCATGAGCAGTTCTTC
NA	NA	TRBV7-9	TRBJ2-7	CASTGAGSSYEQYF	TGTGCCAGCACCGGCGCGGGAAGCTCCTACGAGCAGTACTTC
NA	TRBD2	TRBV10-2	TRBJ2-7	CASSGGVAGASYEQYF	TGCGCCAGCTCGGGAGGAGTAGCGGGGGCATCCTACGAGCAGTACTTC
NA	NA	TRBV7-9	TRBJ1-6	CASSLVQGNSPLHF	TGTGCCAGCAGCTTAGTCCAGGGCAATTCACCCCTCCACTTT
NA	NA	TRBV2	TRBJ2-7	CASSPGAYEQYF	TGTGCCAGCTCCCCAGGGGCCTACGAGCAGTACTTC
NA	NA	TRBV2	TRBJ1-2	CASYDEAVPNYGYTF	TGTGCCAGCTATGATGAGGCAGTCCCTAACTATGGCTACACCTTC
NA	NA	TRBV5-1	TRBJ2-5	CASSYRLSYQETQYF	TGCGCCAGCAGTTACCGTCTTTCGTACCAAGAGACCCAGTACTTC
few	NA	TRBV5-8	TRBJ1-2	CASSLLGGGQNYGYTF	TGTGCCAGCAGCTTGCTGGGAGGAGGACAGAACTATGGCTACACCTTC
NA	NA	TRBV7-9	TRBJ2-3	CASSLAPQGPDTQYF	TGTGCCAGCAGCTTAGCGCCACAGGGTCCAGATACGCAGTATTTT
NA	NA	TRBV29-1	TRBJ2-7	CSVKLARSYEQYF	TGCAGCGTTAAACTAGCTCGATCCTACGAGCAGTACTTC
NA	NA	TRBV2	TRBJ2-2	CASSDPGPTNTGELFF	TGTGCCAGCAGTGACCCAGGGCCTACGAACACCGGGGAGCTGTTTTTT
NA	TRBD1	TRBV7-9	TRBJ1-1	CASSPKRGQGDTEAFF	TGTGCCAGCAGCCCGAAGCGGGGACAGGGAGACACTGAAGCTTTCTTT
NA	TRBD2	TRBV5-1	TRBJ2-3	CASSLATGGYADTQYF	TGCGCCAGCAGCTTGGCGACGGGGGGGTACGCAGATACGCAGTATTTT
NA	NA	TRBV7-9	TRBJ1-1	CASRATGTRNTEAFF	TGTGCCAGCAGGGCTACCGGGACCCGGAACACTGAAGCTTTCTTT
NA	NA	TRBV5-6	TRBJ2-5	CASSLDQGLTQYF	TGTGCCAGCAGCTTGGACCAGGGGTTGACCCAGTACTTC
NA	TRBD1	TRBV27	TRBJ1-5	CASSLSSLRGGGQPQHF	TGTGCCAGCAGTTTATCCTCCCTCAGGGGGGGAGGGCAGCCCCAGCATTTT
NA	NA	TRBV2	TRBJ2-2	CATQGTGELFF	TGTGCCACGCAGGGCACCGGGGAGCTGTTTTTT
once	NA	TRBV12-1	TRBJ2-2	CASSFVPGDRQKPAIYTNTGELFF	TGTGCCAGCAGCTTTGTCCCGGGGGACAGACAGAAACCAGCAATATACACGAACACCGGGGAGCTGTTTTTT
once	NA	TRBV30	TRBJ2-5	CAWSPFTRETQYF	TGTGCCTGGAGTCCCTTTACACGAGAAACCCAGTACTTC
NA	NA	TRBV7-9	TRBJ1-2	CASSPIVTGLNGYTF	TGTGCCAGCAGCCCGATCGTGACGGGGCTTAATGGCTACACCTTC
NA	NA	TRBV5-1	TRBJ1-1	CASSLRGDVSAFF	TGCGCCAGCAGCCTGCGCGGGGACGTATCAGCTTTCTTT
few	NA	TRBV6-1	TRBJ2-3	CASSGAVTSTDTQYF	TGTGCCAGCAGTGGGGCCGTTACTAGCACAGATACGCAGTATTTT
NA	NA	TRBV4-2	TRBJ2-7	CASSQEAVQRSSYEQYF	TGTGCCAGCAGCCAAGAGGCGGTGCAGCGGAGCTCCTACGAGCAGTACTTC
NA	NA	TRBV5-4	TRBJ2-3	CASSWSADTQYF	TGTGCCAGCAGCTGGAGTGCAGATACGCAGTATTTT
NA	NA	TRBV10-1	TRBJ1-1	CASSDSMNTEAFF	TGCGCCAGCAGCGACAGTATGAACACTGAAGCTTTCTTT
few	TRBD1	TRBV7-9	TRBJ1-5	CASSRDSHQPQHF	TGTGCCAGCAGTCGGGACAGCCATCAGCCCCAGCATTTT
NA	NA	TRBV30	TRBJ2-2	CAWSLGILDGELFF	TGTGCCTGGAGTTTGGGAATCCTGGACGGGGAGCTGTTTTTT
NA	TRBD1	TRBV7-9	TRBJ1-2	CASSLSLGRTGTNYGYTF	TGTGCCAGCAGCTTATCCCTCGGTAGGACAGGGACCAACTATGGCTACACCTTC
NA	NA	TRBV4-1	TRBJ2-3	CASSQDLAPDTQYF	TGCGCCAGCAGCCAAGATTTGGCACCTGATACGCAGTATTTT
NA	NA	TRBV7-8	TRBJ1-2	CASSLDGQGREGYTF	TGTGCCAGCAGCTTAGATGGTCAGGGCAGGGAGGGCTACACCTTC
NA	NA	TRBV7-2	TRBJ1-2	CASSLQGNYGYTF	TGTGCCAGCAGCTTACAGGGTAACTATGGCTACACCTTC
NA	NA	TRBV5-1	TRBJ2-6	CASSLYSGANVLTF	TGCGCCAGCAGCTTATACTCTGGGGCCAACGTCCTGACTTTC
NA	NA	TRBV10-3	TRBJ1-1	CAISETGSLIAFF	TGTGCCATCAGTGAGACAGGATCCTTGATAGCTTTCTTT
NA	NA	TRBV2	TRBJ2-7	CASSGRLYEQYF	TGTGCCAGCAGTGGCAGACTGTACGAGCAGTACTTC